In this sample, the clone carrying this T cell receptor beta chain turned up a few times. TCRdb fed the RT-PCR reads into MiXCR, producing one record per CDR3 protein. The sample includes hundreds of thousands of distinct CDR3 sequences, over 12% seen only once; the top ten take roughly 4%. Trimming left V 5 bases short and J 0 bases short, with 11 bases between. In germline, CDR1 is LNHNV, CDR2 YYDKDF (reference sequence). The CDR3 is 16 residues long. The rearrangement links TRBV15 to TRBJ1-6; maybe TRBD1 (5 bases). Source material: memory CD4+ T cells from blood. The source is a female donor in good health, serving as a healthy control. The CDR3 DNA sequence: TGTGCCACCAGCGAGGGGATGAGCTCCTATAATTCACCCCTCCACTTT. Its protein product is CATSEGMSSYNSPLHF. Together with reference TRBV15 and TRBJ1-6, the CDR3 gives the full variable domain: DAMVIQNPRYQVTQFGKPVTLSCSQTLNHNVMYWYQQKSSQAPKLLFHYYDKDFNNEADTPDNFQSRRPNTSFCFLDIRSPGLGDTAMYLCATSEGMSSYNSPLHFGNGTRLTVT.